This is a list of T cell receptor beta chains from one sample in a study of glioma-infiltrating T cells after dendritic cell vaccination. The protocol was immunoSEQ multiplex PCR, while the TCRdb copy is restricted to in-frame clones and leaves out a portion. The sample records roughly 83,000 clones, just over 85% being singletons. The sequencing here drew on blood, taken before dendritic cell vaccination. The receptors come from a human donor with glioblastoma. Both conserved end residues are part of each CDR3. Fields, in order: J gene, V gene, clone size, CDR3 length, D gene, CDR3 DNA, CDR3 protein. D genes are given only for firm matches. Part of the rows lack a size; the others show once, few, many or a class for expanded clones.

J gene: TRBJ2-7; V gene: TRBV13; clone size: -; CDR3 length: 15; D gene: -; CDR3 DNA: TGTGCCAGCAGCTTAGGTCGGGGGACGAACTACGAGCAGTACTTC; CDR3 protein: CASSLGRGTNYEQYF
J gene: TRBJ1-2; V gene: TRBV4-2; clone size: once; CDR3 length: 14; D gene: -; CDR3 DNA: TGTGCCAGCAGCCAAGTGGACAGTAACTATGGCTACACCTTC; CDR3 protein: CASSQVDSNYGYTF
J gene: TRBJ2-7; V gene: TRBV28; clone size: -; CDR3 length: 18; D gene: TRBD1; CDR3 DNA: TGTGCCAGCAGTTTGGAGGGACAGGGGCCACGTCTAACCTACGAGCAGTACTTC; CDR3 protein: CASSLEGQGPRLTYEQYF
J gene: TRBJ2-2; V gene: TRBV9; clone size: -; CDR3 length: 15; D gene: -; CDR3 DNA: TGTGCCAGCAACAGACGCGGGGTTAACACCGGGGAGCTGTTTTTT; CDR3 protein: CASNRRGVNTGELFF
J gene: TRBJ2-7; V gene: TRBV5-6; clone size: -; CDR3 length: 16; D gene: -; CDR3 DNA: TGTGCCAGCAGCTTGTCCCTTCCGCGGGACGGGTACGAGCAGTACTTC; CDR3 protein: CASSLSLPRDGYEQYF
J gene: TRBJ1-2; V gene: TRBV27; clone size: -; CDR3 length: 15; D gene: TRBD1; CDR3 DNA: TGTGCCAGCCGGAGTTCTCCGGGACAGTTCTATGGCTACACCTTC; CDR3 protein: CASRSSPGQFYGYTF
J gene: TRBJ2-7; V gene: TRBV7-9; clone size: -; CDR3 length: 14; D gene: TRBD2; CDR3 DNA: TGTGCCAGCAGCTCGGGACTAGCGGTGGGCGAGCAGTACTTC; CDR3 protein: CASSSGLAVGEQYF
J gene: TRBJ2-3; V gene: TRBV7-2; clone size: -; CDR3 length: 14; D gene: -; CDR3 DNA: TGTGCCAGCAGCTTGTCGCTAGGCACAGATACGCAGTATTTT; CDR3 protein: CASSLSLGTDTQYF
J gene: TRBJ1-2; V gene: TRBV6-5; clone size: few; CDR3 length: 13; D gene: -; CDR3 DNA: TGTGCCAGCAGTTACCGAGGGATTGGTGGCTACACCTTC; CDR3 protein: CASSYRGIGGYTF
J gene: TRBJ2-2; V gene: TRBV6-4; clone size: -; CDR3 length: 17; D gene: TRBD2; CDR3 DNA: TGTGCCAGCAGTGACTCAGGGACTAGCGGGGACACCGGGGAGCTGTTTTTT; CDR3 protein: CASSDSGTSGDTGELFF
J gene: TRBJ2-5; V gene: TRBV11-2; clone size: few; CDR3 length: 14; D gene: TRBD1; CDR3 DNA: TGTGCCAGCAGGTATACAGGGGCCCAAGAGACCCAGTACTTC; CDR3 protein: CASRYTGAQETQYF
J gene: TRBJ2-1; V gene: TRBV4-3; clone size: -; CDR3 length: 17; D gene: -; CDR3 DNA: TGCGCCAGCAGCCAGAACGTCCGGGACTTGTCGCAGGTTGAGCAGTTCTTC; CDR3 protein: CASSQNVRDLSQVEQFF
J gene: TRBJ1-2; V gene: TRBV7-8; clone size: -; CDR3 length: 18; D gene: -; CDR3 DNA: TGTGCCAGCAGCTTATCTTCCCAAGGGGGAGAAGCTAACTATGGCTACACCTTC; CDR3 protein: CASSLSSQGGEANYGYTF
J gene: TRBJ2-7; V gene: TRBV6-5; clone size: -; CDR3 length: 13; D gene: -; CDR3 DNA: TGTGCCAGCAGTTATGACAGCACCTACGAGCAGTACTTC; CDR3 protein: CASSYDSTYEQYF
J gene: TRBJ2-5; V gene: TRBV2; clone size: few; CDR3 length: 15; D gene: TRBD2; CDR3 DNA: TGTGCCAGCAGGATAGGGAGGGCGGGGCAAGAGACCCAGTACTTC; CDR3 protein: CASRIGRAGQETQYF
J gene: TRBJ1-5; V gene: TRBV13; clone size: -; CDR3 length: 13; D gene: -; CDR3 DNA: TGTGCCAGCAGCCAAGGGGGAAGCCAGCCCCAGCATTTT; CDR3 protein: CASSQGGSQPQHF
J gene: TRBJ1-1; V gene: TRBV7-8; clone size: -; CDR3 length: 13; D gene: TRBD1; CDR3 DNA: TGTGCCAGCAGCTGGGGACAGGAGTCCCTCGCTTTCTTT; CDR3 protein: CASSWGQESLAFF
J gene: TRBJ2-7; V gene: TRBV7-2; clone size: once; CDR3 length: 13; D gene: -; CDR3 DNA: TGTGCCAGCAGCTTAGAATTGGGGGGCGAGCAGTACTTC; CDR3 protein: CASSLELGGEQYF
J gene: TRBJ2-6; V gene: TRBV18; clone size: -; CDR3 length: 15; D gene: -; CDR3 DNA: TGTGCCAGCTCACCGGTGAGCTCTGGGGCCAACGTCCTGACTTTC; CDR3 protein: CASSPVSSGANVLTF
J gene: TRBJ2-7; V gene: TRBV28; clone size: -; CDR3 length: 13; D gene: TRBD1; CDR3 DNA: TGTGCCAGCAGTCTACAGGGGGCGCGGGAGCAGTACTTC; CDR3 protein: CASSLQGAREQYF
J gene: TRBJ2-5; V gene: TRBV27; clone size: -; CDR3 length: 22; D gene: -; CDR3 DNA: TGTGCCAGCAGTTTGGGTCGCAGGGTAGGGTCCTTGGGCAAAAAAAGACAAGAGACCCAGTACTTC; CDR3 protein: CASSLGRRVGSLGKKRQETQYF
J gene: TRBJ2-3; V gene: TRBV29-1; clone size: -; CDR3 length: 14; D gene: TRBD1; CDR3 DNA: TGCAGCGTTGAAGGTATGGACAGGGGAGATACGCAGTATTTT; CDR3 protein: CSVEGMDRGDTQYF